Below are 21 T cell receptor beta chains sequenced from a single sample in a study of human T cells and chemical hapten exposure. TCRdb fed the RACE reads into MiXCR, producing one record per CDR3 protein. This repertoire shows 90,000 or so distinct CDR3 sequences, roughly 10% found once; its top ten account for 2% to 2.5%. Time point given: patch test 1, 2 weeks after DPC sensitization. Treatment specified: therapeutic diphenylcyclopropenone sensitization with weekly scalp DPC. The source material was whole blood, sampled in connection with sensitization to the hapten diphenylcyclopropenone (DPC). The receptors shown here come from a man aged 35 to 55 with alopecia areata. Some clones in this sample may be carry-over from other donors' samples.

V usage is TRBV4-3 and J usage is TRBJ2-1; 8 nucleotides agree with TRBD1. This CDR3 is built from 13 residues. With V trimmed by 4 bases and J by 6 bases, 2 bases remained unmatched. From germline, CDR1 is LGHNA and CDR2 YSLEER. The CDR3 is CASSPDRANEQFF. CDR3 nucleotide sequence: TGCGCCAGCAGCCCGGACAGGGCCAATGAGCAGTTCTTC.

This clonotype was found a few times. The V gene is TRBV24-1, the J gene TRBJ2-3; TRBD1 is a possible D gene (5 bases). The CDR3 has 14 amino acids. Germline V CDR1 and CDR2: KGHDR, SFDVKD. Trimming stripped 4 bases from V and 3 bases from J, with 10 bases between. The CDR3 region has the DNA TGTGCCACCAGTGAGGCAGGGATAACAGATACGCAGTATTTT. Protein product: CATSEAGITDTQYF.

The chain links TRBV7-9 to TRBJ2-1, with 7 bases identical to TRBD2. The V segment lost 7 bases and the J segment 7 bases; nucleotides outside the gene matches: 10. The CDR3 contains 14 residues. CDR1 is SEHNR and CDR2 is FQNEAQ in the germline V gene (reference sequence). The chain's CDR3 is CASTSGGFWNEQFF. The CDR3 nucleotides read TGTGCCAGCACCTCCGGGGGGTTTTGGAATGAGCAGTTCTTC.

DNA of the CDR3: TGTGCCAGCACCTGGACAGAGACACAAGAGACCCAGTACTTC. Translating gives CASTWTETQETQYF. The gene calls are TRBV6-6 and TRBJ2-5; tentatively, D is TRBD1 (6 bases). V gave up 7 bases and J gave up 2 bases, with 14 bases separating them. This CDR3 contains 14 residues. CDR1 is MNHNY, CDR2 SVGAGI, per germline (reference sequence).

This clonotype showed up many times. The J gene is TRBJ1-1, the V gene TRBV7-8; D perhaps matches TRBD1 (6 bases). This CDR3 is built from 15 residues. The V end was cut by 3 bases, the J end by 3 bases, with 14 bases between. CDR1 and CDR2 from the germline V gene are SGHVS and FQNEAQ. Here the CDR3 reads CASSFSRGADTEAFF. The CDR3 region has the DNA TGTGCCAGCAGCTTTTCCAGGGGCGCCGACACTGAAGCTTTCTTT.

The chain links TRBV7-9 to TRBJ2-7; 9 positions agree with TRBD2. There are 16 residues in the CDR3. Germline V CDR1 and CDR2: SEHNR, FQNEAQ (reference sequence). Trimming removed 0 bases from V and 4 bases from J; junction bases left unmatched: 7. CDR3 coding DNA: TGTGCCAGCAGCTTAGCGGGCGCGGGAGGGAAGTACGAGCAGTACTTC. Its translation: CASSLAGAGGKYEQYF.

This clonotype was detected only a few times. V and J are TRBV7-9 and TRBJ2-7, with D unresolved. This CDR3 comprises 15 residues. Germline CDR1 is SEHNR and CDR2 is FQNEAQ (reference sequence). V dropped 5 bases and J dropped 4 bases, with 18 bases sitting between them. The CDR3 here is CASSDAKESPYEQYF. The CDR3 nucleotides are TGTGCCAGCAGCGACGCCAAAGAGTCCCCATACGAGCAGTACTTC.

This chain connects TRBV7-2 to TRBJ1-5; D gene unclear. CDR1 and CDR2 (germline): SGHTA, FQGNSA. This CDR3 comprises 13 residues. Between the trimmed V and J ends, which lost 0 bases and 15 bases, there was a span of 15 bases. This CDR3 reads CASSLAYGGIGHF. The DNA of the CDR3 is TGTGCCAGCAGCTTAGCGTATGGCGGTATAGGGCATTTT.

This clonotype showed up just a few times. This rearrangement joins TRBV7-9 to TRBJ2-3, with 11 nucleotides matching TRBD2. This CDR3 is built from 16 residues. Per the germline V gene, CDR1 is SEHNR and CDR2 is FQNEAQ (reference sequence). Losses at the gene ends were 6 bases for V and 3 bases for J; bases not matched to a gene: 8. CDR3 sequence: CASSPTGTSGTDTQYF. The CDR3 DNA reads TGTGCCAGCAGTCCAACCGGGACTAGCGGAACAGATACGCAGTATTTT.

At least ten counts were recorded for this clonotype. This chain uses TRBV20-1 with TRBJ1-2; maybe TRBD1 (5 bases). Trimming left V 3 bases short and J 4 bases short, with 12 bases between. Germline CDR1 is DFQATT and CDR2 is SNEGSKA (reference sequence). CDR3 length equals 13 residues. The chain's CDR3 is CSARSTVSYGYTF. CDR3 DNA: TGCAGTGCTAGGTCGACAGTCTCCTATGGCTACACCTTC.

The V and J genes are TRBV6-5 and TRBJ2-3; TRBD2 matches 9 bases. The CDR3 contains 12 residues. J was trimmed by 13 bases and V by 5 bases; bases with no gene match: 7. Germline CDR1 MNHEY, CDR2 SVGAGI. The CDR3 loop reads CASSNPGLAEYF. For the CDR3, the DNA is TGTGCCAGCAGTAACCCGGGACTAGCAGAGTATTTT.

This clonotype was picked up many times. CDR3 amino acids: CASSPFSGSSTDTQYF. The CDR3 DNA is TGTGCCAGCAGCCCCTTTAGCGGATCTAGCACAGATACGCAGTATTTT. The genes are TRBV12-3 or TRBV12-4 and TRBJ2-3; D is possibly TRBD2 (6 bases). Trimming took 6 bases from V and 0 from J, leaving 16 bases between them. This CDR3 spans 16 amino acids.

This clonotype occurred many times. The genes are TRBV29-1 and TRBJ2-7; either TRBD1 or TRBD2 may fit D (5 bases each). The germline CDR1 and CDR2 sequences are SQVTM and ANQGSEA. The germline V and J ends were trimmed by 6 bases and 1 base, with 16 bases remaining between them. This CDR3 region has 14 residues. The CDR3: CSVIRDAGSYEQYF. In DNA form, the CDR3 reads TGCAGCGTGATACGGGACGCTGGTTCCTACGAGCAGTACTTC.

The chain employs TRBV11-2 and TRBJ2-1; D unclear. V shed 7 bases and J shed 4 bases, with 17 bases lying between them. Germline CDR1 and CDR2: SGHAT and FQNNGV. The CDR3 is 15 residues long. The CDR3 is CASTQEPGFYNEQFF. CDR3 DNA: TGTGCCAGCACCCAAGAGCCGGGTTTTTACAATGAGCAGTTCTTC.

The chain couples TRBV20-1 to TRBJ2-1; the match to TRBD2 covers 11 bases. The CDR3 totals 14 residues. Germline V gene lookup returns CDR1 DFQATT and CDR2 SNEGSKA (reference sequence). The V segment lost 5 bases and the J segment 3 bases; nucleotides outside the gene matches: 3. The CDR3 DNA sequence: TGCAGTGCTTTACTAGCGGGAGACTACAATGAGCAGTTCTTC. Its protein product is CSALLAGDYNEQFF.

V usage is TRBV29-1 and J usage is TRBJ2-7; D ambiguous. The CDR3 extends over 12 amino acids. Per the germline V gene, CDR1 is SQVTM and CDR2 is ANQGSEA. V gave up 6 bases and J gave up 6 bases, with 15 bases separating them. The CDR3 bases are TGCAGCGTGAGTTGTGGGGTGGGCGAGCAGTACGTC. Its translation is CSVSCGVGEQYV.

The chain joins TRBV7-3 to TRBJ2-1, with D perhaps matching TRBD2 (5 bases). CDR3 length: 16 residues. CDR1 SGHTA and CDR2 FQGTGA come from the germline V gene. V lost 2 bases, J lost 0 bases, and 11 bases lay in between. The CDR3 loop is CASSLSPADSYNEQFF. In nucleotides, the CDR3 is TGTGCCAGCAGCTTATCGCCAGCGGACTCCTACAATGAGCAGTTCTTC.

The V call is TRBV25-1, the J call TRBJ2-1; D may be TRBD1 or TRBD2 (5 bases each). The CDR3 extends over 15 amino acids. CDR1 and CDR2 (germline): MGHDK, SYGVNS. V lost 4 bases and J lost 6, with 16 bases in between. This chain's CDR3 is CASSARDRTFNEQFF. The CDR3 DNA reads TGTGCCAGCAGTGCAAGGGACCGCACCTTCAATGAGCAGTTCTTC.

The chain joins TRBV7-9 to TRBJ2-3, with TRBD1 as a possible D gene (5 bases). Trimming removed 4 bases at V and 7 bases at J, with 9 bases between. The CDR3 length is 12 residues. Germline V gives CDR1 SEHNR, CDR2 FQNEAQ (reference sequence). CDR3 sequence (DNA): TGTGCCAGCAGCTCCGACAGAAATACGCAGTATTTT. It codes for CASSSDRNTQYF.

This clonotype has at least ten counts. This CDR3 is CASSRRTRDPGHNEQFF. CDR3 coding DNA: TGTGCCAGCAGCCGACGAACCCGGGACCCCGGCCACAATGAGCAGTTCTTC. The chain employs TRBV7-2 and TRBJ2-1; either TRBD1 or TRBD2 may supply D (5 bases each). The CDR3 extends over 17 amino acids. V lost 5 bases, J lost 5 bases, and 22 bases lay in between. The germline CDR1 and CDR2 sequences are SGHTA and FQGNSA. The full variable domain, completed using reference TRBV7-2 and TRBJ2-1, is GAGVSQSPSNKVTEKGKDVELRCDPISGHTALYWYRQSLGQGLEFLIYFQGNSAPDKSGLPSDRFSAERTGGSVSTLTIQRTQQEDSAVYLCASSRRTRDPGHNEQFFGPGTRLTVL.

V is TRBV7-9 and J is TRBJ2-7; TRBD2 agrees at 11 bases. The junction had 7 bases not matched to a gene; V was cut back by 5 bases and J by 4 bases. The CDR3 totals 15 residues. Looked up from germline, CDR1 is SEHNR and CDR2 is FQNEAQ (reference sequence). The DNA for the CDR3 is TGTGCCAGCAGCACAACGACTAGCGGGGCATACGAGCAGTACGTC. Translating gives CASSTTTSGAYEQYV.